These 10 T cell receptor beta chains share one sample of origin, sequenced in a study of blood T cell repertoires in COVID-19. TCRdb keeps only in-frame clones here, not all; method: immunoSEQ multiplex PCR. In the table there are some 250,000 clones, around 93% of which are singletons. Sequencing used PBMCs or T cells enriched from blood (not recorded which). Receptors originate from a human donor in a cohort exposed to, infected with or recovered from COVID-19 (not recorded which). The donor label of this sample is uncertain.

In this sample, this clone turned up once. J is TRBJ2-2 and V is TRBV15; D gene unclear. V gave up 6 bases and J gave up 8 bases, with 19 bases separating them. Germline CDR1 reads LNHNV; CDR2 reads YYDKDF (reference sequence). The CDR3 covers 15 residues. The CDR3 is CATSWFGRQSGELFF. In DNA, the CDR3 is TGTGCCACCAGTTGGTTCGGCCGACAATCGGGGGAGCTGTTTTTT. Looking up the rest from reference TRBV15 and TRBJ2-2 gives the full variable domain: DAMVIQNPRYQVTQFGKPVTLSCSQTLNHNVMYWYQQKSSQAPKLLFHYYDKDFNNEADTPDNFQSRRPNTSFCFLDIRSPGLGDTAMYLCATSWFGRQSGELFFGEGSRLTVL.

The chain carries TRBV19 and TRBJ2-6, with 8 nucleotides matching TRBD2. V was pared by 5 bases and J by 2 bases, with 2 bases of the junction left unmatched. The CDR3 has 15 residues. The V gene's germline CDR1 is LNHDA and CDR2 SQIVND (reference sequence). CDR3: CASSPGGAGANVLTF. DNA for the CDR3: TGTGCCAGTAGTCCCGGGGGGGCTGGGGCCAACGTCCTGACTTTC.

The chain employs TRBV19 and TRBJ2-5; D is possibly TRBD2 (6 bases). Trimming removed 7 bases from V and 5 bases from J, with 20 bases in between. The germline CDR1 and CDR2 sequences are LNHDA and SQIVND (reference sequence). The CDR3 runs 15 residues. CDR3 loop: CASTRAGGVGETQYF. Here the CDR3 DNA reads TGTGCCAGTACCCGTGCGGGCGGGGTAGGGGAGACCCAGTACTTC.

The chain carries TRBV27 and TRBJ1-1; weak D call: TRBD1 (5 bases). This CDR3 comprises 14 residues. Trimming left V 4 bases short and J 4 bases short, with 13 bases between. Germline V gives CDR1 MNHEY, CDR2 SMNVEV (reference sequence). For the CDR3, the DNA is TGTGCCAGCAGTTCCCCACTCAGGGCCACTGAAGCTTTCTTT. Translating it yields CASSSPLRATEAFF.

This chain uses TRBV20-1 with TRBJ2-7; D possibly corresponds to TRBD1 (6 bases). CDR1 is DFQATT and CDR2 is SNEGSKA in the germline V gene (reference sequence). The V end was cut by 6 bases, the J end by 2 bases, with 8 bases between. The CDR3 has 11 amino acids. The CDR3 DNA reads TGCAGTGCGTACAGGGCCTACGAGCAGTACTTC. It yields the protein CSAYRAYEQYF.

V usage is TRBV30 and J usage is TRBJ2-5; maybe TRBD2 (6 bases). The ends were cut back, 2 bases at V and 5 bases at J, with 12 bases in the middle. The CDR3 contains 13 residues. Germline V CDR1 and CDR2: GTSNPN, SVGIG (reference sequence). The CDR3 bases are TGTGCCTGGAGTAAGACTAGGTGGGAGACCCAGTACTTC. Encoded protein: CAWSKTRWETQYF. The full variable domain, with the rest looked up from reference TRBV30 and TRBJ2-5, is SQTIHQWPATLVQPVGSPLSLECTVEGTSNPNLYWYRQAAGRGLQLLFYSVGIGQISSEVPQNLSASRPQDRQFILSSKKLLLSDSGFYLCAWSKTRWETQYFGPGTRLLVL.

The rearrangement uses TRBV6-5 and TRBJ1-6, with D possibly TRBD1 on 5 matching bases. The CDR3 is made up of 15 amino acids. V lost 4 bases and J lost 7, with 14 bases in between. Germline assignment: CDR1 MNHEY and CDR2 SVGAGI. The DNA for the CDR3 is TGTGCCAGCAGTTTAGAGTCAGGGAACAATTCACCCCTCCACTTT. Translation: CASSLESGNNSPLHF.

The chain couples TRBV4-3 to TRBJ2-1, with a weak D call TRBD2 (5 bases). The CDR3 contains 15 residues. Germline V CDR1 and CDR2: LGHNA, YSLEER. Trimming left V 4 bases short and J 0 bases short, with 10 bases between. CDR3 region: CASSPTRGSYNEQFF. The CDR3 DNA follows: TGCGCCAGCAGCCCTACTAGAGGCTCCTACAATGAGCAGTTCTTC.

This sequence joins TRBV5-3 and TRBJ2-7; possibly TRBD2 for D (6 bases). TRBV5-3 is given ORF status, its function remaining uncertain. Trimming took 4 bases from V and 5 from J, leaving 16 bases between them. This CDR3 comprises 14 residues. CDR3 amino acids: CARSVGTGGNEQYF. The CDR3 DNA reads TGTGCCAGAAGCGTTGGGACTGGGGGAAACGAGCAGTACTTC.

This sequence joins TRBV11-3 and TRBJ2-7, with a possible D match to TRBD2 (5 bases). This CDR3 spans 15 amino acids. CDR1 SGHNT and CDR2 YENEEA come from the germline V gene. Between the trimmed V and J ends, which lost 1 base and 3 bases, there was a span of 13 bases. The CDR3 DNA sequence: TGTGCCAGCAGCTTAGGCGGGCAGAGCGGCTACGAGCAGTACTTC. Its translation is CASSLGGQSGYEQYF.